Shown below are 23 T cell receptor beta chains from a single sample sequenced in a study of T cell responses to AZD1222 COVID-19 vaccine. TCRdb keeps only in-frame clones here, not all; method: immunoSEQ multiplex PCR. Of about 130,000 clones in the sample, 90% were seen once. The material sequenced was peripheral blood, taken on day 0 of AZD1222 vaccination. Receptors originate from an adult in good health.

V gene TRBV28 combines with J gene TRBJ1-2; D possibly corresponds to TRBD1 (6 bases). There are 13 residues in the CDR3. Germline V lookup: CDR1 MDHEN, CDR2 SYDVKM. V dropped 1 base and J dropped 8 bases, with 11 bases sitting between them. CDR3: CASSLLSRGGYTF. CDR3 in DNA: TGTGCCAGCAGTTTATTGTCCAGGGGAGGCTACACCTTC.

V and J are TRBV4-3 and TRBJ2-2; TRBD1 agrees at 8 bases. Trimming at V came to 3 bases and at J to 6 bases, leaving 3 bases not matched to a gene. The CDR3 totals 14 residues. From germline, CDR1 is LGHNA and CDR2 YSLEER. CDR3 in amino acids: CASSHGQGAGELFF. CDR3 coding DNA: TGCGCCAGCAGCCACGGACAGGGTGCCGGGGAGCTGTTTTTT.

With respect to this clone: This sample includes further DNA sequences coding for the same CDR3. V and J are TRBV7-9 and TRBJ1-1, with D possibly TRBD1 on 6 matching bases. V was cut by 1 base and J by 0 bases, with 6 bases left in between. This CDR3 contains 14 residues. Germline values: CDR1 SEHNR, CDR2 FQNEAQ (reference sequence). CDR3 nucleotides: TGTGCCAGCAGCTTAGGGACAGTGAACACTGAAGCTTTCTTT. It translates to CASSLGTVNTEAFF.

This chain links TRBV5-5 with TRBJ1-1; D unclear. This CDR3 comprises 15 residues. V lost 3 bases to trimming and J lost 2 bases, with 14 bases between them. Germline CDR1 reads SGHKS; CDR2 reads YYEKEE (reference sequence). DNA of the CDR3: TGTGCCAGCAGCTCTTTTAGCGCTTTTAACACTGAAGCTTTCTTT. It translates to CASSSFSAFNTEAFF.

CDR3 nucleotides: TGTGCCAGCAGTTTATTAGCTGCAGGGACAGGGGGCCTTTACTATGGCTACACCTTC. It is translated as CASSLLAAGTGGLYYGYTF. V is TRBV27 and J is TRBJ1-2; TRBD1 matches at 12 bases. V shed 1 base, J shed 3 bases, and the junction held 12 bases outside the gene matches. Looked up from germline, CDR1 is MNHEY and CDR2 is SMNVEV (reference sequence). This CDR3 region has 19 residues.

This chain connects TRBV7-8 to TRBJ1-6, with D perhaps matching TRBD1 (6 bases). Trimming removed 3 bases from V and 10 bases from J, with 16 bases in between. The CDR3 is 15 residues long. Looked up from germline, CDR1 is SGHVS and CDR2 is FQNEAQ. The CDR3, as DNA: TGTGCCAGCAGCTTTAGAACAGGGTCGAGCTCACCCCTCCACTTT. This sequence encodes CASSFRTGSSSPLHF.

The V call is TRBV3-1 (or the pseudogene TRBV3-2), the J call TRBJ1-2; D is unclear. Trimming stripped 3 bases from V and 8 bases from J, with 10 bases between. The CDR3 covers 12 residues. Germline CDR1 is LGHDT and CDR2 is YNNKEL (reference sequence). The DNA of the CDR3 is TGTGCCAGCAGCCACTCTTCGGAAGGCTACACCTTC. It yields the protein CASSHSSEGYTF.

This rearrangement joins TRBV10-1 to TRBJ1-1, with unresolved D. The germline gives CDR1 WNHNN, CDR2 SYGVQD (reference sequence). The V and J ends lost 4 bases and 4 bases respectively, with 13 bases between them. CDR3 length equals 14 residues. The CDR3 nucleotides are TGCGCCAGCAGTGCGAGTCGGGCGTCCACTGAAGCTTTCTTT. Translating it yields CASSASRASTEAFF.

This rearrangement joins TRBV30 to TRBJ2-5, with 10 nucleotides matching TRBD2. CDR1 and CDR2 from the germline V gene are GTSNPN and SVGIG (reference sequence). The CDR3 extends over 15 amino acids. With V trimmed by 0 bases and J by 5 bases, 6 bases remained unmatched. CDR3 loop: CAWSVAGGMRETQYF. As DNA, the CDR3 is TGTGCCTGGAGTGTAGCGGGGGGGATGAGGGAGACCCAGTACTTC.

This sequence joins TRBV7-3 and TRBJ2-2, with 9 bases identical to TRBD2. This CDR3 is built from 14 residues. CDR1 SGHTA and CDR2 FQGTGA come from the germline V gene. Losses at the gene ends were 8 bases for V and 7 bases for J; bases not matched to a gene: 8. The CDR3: CASVLAGVYGELFF. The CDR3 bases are TGTGCCAGCGTCTTAGCGGGGGTGTACGGGGAGCTGTTTTTT. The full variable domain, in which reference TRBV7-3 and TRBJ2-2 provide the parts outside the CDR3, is GAGVSQTPSNKVTEKGKYVELRCDPISGHTALYWYRQSLGQGPEFLIYFQGTGAADDSGLPNDRFFAVRPEGSVSTLKIQRTERGDSAVYLCASVLAGVYGELFFGEGSRLTVL.

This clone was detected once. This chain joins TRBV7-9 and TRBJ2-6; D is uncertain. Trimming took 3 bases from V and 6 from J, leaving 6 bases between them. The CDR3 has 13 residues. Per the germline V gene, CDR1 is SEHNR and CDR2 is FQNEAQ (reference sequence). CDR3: CASSLGPANVLTF. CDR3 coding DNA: TGTGCCAGCAGCTTGGGTCCGGCCAACGTCCTGACTTTC.

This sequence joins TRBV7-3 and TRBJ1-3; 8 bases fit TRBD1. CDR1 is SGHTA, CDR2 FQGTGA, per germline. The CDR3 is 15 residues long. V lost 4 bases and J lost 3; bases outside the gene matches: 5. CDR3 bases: TGTGCCAGCAGCTCCCAGGGGGCGCTTGGAAACACCATATATTTT. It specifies CASSSQGALGNTIYF.

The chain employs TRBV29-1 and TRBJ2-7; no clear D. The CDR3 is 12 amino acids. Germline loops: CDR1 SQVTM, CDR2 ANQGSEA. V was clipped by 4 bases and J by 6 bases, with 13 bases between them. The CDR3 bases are TGCAGCGTTGGCTCCCTCGTGGCCGAGCAGTACTTC. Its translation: CSVGSLVAEQYF.

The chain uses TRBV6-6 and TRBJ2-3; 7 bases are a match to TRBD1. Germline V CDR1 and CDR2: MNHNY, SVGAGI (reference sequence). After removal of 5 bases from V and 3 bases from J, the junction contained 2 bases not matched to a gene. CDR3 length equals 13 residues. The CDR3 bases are TGTGCCAGCAGTGTGGACAGGACAGATACGCAGTATTTT. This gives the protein CASSVDRTDTQYF.

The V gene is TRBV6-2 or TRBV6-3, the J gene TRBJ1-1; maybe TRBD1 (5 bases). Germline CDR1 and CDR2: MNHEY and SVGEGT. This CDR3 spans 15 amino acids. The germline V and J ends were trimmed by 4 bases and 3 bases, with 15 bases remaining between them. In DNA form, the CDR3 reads TGTGCCAGCAGTTCTCCGGGGCGAGGGGACACTGAAGCTTTCTTT. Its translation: CASSSPGRGDTEAFF.

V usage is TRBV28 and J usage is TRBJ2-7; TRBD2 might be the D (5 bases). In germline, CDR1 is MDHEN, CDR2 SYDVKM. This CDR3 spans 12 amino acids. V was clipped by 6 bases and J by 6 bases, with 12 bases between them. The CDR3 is CASSIPGSEQYF. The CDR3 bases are TGTGCCAGCAGCATTCCGGGATCCGAGCAGTACTTC.

CDR3: CASSLDRGSGYGYTF. The CDR3 coding sequence is TGTGCCAGCAGTTTGGACAGGGGGTCGGGCTATGGCTACACCTTC. The chain couples TRBV6-5 to TRBJ1-2, with 10 bases fitting TRBD1. This CDR3 spans 15 amino acids. Per the germline V gene, CDR1 is MNHEY and CDR2 is SVGAGI. V shed 4 bases and J 4 bases; nucleotides not matched to a gene: 6.

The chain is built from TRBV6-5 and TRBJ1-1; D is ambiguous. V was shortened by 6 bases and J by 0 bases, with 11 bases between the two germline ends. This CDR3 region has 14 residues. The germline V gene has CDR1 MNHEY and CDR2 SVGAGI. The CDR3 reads CASSRAGVNTEAFF. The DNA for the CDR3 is TGTGCCAGCAGCCGCGCGGGTGTGAACACTGAAGCTTTCTTT.

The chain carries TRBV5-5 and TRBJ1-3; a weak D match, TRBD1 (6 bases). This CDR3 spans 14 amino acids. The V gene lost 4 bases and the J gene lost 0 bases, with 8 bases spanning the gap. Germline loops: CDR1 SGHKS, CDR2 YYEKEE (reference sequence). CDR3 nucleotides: TGTGCCAGCAGCACAGGGAGCTCTGGAAACACCATATATTTT. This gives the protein CASSTGSSGNTIYF.

CDR3 DNA sequence: TGTGCCACCAGTGGCCCAAGGGTTGGGTCCAATGAGCAGTTCTTC. Protein sequence: CATSGPRVGSNEQFF. The chain couples TRBV24-1 to TRBJ2-1; D gene uncertain. The length of the CDR3 is 15 residues. Germline assignment: CDR1 KGHDR and CDR2 SFDVKD. Between the trimmed V and J ends, which lost 5 bases and 6 bases, there was a span of 16 bases.

The CDR3 loop reads CASSVGDGELFF. The CDR3 region has the DNA TGTGCCAGCAGCGTAGGCGACGGGGAGCTGTTTTTT. The rearrangement joins TRBV9 to TRBJ2-2; D is uncertain. CDR3 size: 12 residues. Germline V gene data show CDR1 as SGDLS and CDR2 as YYNGEE. V dropped 0 bases and J dropped 7 bases, with 4 bases sitting between them.

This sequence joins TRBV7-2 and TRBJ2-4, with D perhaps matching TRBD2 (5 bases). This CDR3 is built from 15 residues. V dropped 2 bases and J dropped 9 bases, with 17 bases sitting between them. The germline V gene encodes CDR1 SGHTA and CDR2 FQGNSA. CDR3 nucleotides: TGTGCCAGCAGCTTATTGGTCGGGGTATCAGGCATTCAGTACTTC. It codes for CASSLLVGVSGIQYF.

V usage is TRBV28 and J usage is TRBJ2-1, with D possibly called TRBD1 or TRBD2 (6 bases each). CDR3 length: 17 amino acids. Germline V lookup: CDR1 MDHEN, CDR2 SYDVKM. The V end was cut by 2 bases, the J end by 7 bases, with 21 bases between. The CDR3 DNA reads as TGTGCCAGCAGTTTAACACTCGGGGGCTTGAGGGGGAATGAGCAGTTCTTC. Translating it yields CASSLTLGGLRGNEQFF.